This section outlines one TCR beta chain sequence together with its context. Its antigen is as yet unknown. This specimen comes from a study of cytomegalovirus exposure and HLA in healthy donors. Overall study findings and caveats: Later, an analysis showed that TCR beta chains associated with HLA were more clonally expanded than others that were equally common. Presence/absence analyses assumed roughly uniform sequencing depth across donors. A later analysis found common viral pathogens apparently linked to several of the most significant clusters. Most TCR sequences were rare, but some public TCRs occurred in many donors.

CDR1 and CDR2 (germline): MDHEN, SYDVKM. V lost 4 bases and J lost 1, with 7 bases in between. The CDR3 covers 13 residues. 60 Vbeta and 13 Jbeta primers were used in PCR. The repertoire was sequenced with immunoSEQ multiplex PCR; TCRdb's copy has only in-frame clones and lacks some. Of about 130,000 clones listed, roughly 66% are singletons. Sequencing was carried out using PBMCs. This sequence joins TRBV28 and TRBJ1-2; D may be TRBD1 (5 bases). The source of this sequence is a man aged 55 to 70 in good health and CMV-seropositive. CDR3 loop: CASSSGFNYGYTF. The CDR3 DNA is TGTGCCAGCAGTTCAGGGTTTAACTATGGCTACACCTTC.